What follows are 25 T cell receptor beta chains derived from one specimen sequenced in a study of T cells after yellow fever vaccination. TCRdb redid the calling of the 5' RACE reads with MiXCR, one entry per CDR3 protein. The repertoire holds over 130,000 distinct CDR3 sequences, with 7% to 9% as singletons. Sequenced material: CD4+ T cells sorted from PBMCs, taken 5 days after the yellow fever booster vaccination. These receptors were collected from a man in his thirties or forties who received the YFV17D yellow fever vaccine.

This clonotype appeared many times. The CDR3 is CSATSGRRAGELFF. Written as DNA, the CDR3 is TGCAGTGCTACCTCGGGGCGCCGGGCCGGGGAGCTGTTTTTT. The V gene is TRBV20-1, the J gene TRBJ2-2; possibly TRBD1 or TRBD2 for D (5 bases each). CDR1 DFQATT and CDR2 SNEGSKA come from the germline V gene (reference sequence). The ends were cut back, 4 bases at V and 6 bases at J, with 15 bases in the middle. CDR3 length equals 14 residues.

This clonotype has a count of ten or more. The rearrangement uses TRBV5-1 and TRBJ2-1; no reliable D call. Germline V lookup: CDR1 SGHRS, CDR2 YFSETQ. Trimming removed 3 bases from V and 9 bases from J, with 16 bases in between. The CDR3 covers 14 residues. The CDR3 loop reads CASSSSEGLGEQFF. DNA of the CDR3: TGCGCCAGCAGCTCCTCTGAAGGTCTGGGTGAGCAGTTCTTC.

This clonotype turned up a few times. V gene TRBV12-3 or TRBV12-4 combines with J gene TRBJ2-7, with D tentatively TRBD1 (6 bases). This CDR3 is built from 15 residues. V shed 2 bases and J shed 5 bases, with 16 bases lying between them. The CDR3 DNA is TGTGCCAGCAGTTTATCGACAGGCCATCTCCACGAGCAGTACTTC. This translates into CASSLSTGHLHEQYF.

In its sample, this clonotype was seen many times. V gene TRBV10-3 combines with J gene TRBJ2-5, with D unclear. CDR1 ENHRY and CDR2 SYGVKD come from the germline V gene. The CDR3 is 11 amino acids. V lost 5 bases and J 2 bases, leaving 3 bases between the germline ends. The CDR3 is CAISNQETQYF. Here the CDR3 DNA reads TGTGCCATCAGTAATCAAGAGACCCAGTACTTC.

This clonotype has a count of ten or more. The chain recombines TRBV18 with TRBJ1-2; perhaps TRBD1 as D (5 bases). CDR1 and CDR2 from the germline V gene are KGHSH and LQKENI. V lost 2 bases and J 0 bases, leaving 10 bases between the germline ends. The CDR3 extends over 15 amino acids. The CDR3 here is CASSPGTPANYGYTF. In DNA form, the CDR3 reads TGTGCCAGCTCACCAGGGACCCCTGCTAACTATGGCTACACCTTC.

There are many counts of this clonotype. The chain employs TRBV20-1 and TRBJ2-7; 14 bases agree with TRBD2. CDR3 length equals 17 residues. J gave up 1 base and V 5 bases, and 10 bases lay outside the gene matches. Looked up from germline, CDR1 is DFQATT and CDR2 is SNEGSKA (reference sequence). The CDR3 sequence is CSAQPGLAGVWSYEQYF. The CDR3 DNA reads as TGCAGTGCTCAACCGGGACTAGCGGGAGTTTGGTCCTACGAGCAGTACTTC.

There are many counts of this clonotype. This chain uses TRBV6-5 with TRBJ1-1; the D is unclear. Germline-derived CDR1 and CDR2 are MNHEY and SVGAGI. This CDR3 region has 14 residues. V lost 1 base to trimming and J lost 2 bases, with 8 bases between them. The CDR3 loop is CASSYFPVNTEAFF. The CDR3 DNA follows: TGTGCCAGCAGTTACTTTCCAGTTAACACTGAAGCTTTCTTT.

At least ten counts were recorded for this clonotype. Here the CDR3 reads CASSFLAGELDEQYF. CDR3 bases: TGCGCCAGCAGCTTTCTAGCGGGAGAATTGGACGAGCAGTACTTC. This rearrangement joins TRBV5-1 to TRBJ2-7; 10 nucleotides match TRBD2. The CDR3 is made up of 15 amino acids. Trimming at V came to 2 bases and at J to 5 bases, leaving 7 bases not matched to a gene. The germline V gene encodes CDR1 SGHRS and CDR2 YFSETQ.

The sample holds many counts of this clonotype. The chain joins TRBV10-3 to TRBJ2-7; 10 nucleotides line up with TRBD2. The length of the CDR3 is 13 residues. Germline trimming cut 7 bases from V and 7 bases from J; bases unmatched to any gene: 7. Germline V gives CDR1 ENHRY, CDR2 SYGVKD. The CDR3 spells CAINLAGEGEQYF. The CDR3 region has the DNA TGTGCCATCAACCTAGCGGGAGAGGGTGAGCAGTACTTC.

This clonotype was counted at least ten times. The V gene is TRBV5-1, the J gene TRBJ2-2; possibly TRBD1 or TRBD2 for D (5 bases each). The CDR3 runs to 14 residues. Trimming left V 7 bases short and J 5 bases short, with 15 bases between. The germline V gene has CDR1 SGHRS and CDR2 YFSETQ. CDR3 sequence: CASGGAEGTGELFF. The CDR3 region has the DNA TGCGCCAGCGGCGGAGCAGAGGGGACCGGGGAGCTGTTTTTT.

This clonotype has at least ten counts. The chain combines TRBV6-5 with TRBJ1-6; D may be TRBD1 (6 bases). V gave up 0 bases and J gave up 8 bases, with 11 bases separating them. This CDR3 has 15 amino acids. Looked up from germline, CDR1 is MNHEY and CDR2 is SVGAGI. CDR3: CASSYSNRADSPLHF. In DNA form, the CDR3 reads TGTGCCAGCAGTTACTCGAACAGGGCGGATTCACCCCTCCACTTT.

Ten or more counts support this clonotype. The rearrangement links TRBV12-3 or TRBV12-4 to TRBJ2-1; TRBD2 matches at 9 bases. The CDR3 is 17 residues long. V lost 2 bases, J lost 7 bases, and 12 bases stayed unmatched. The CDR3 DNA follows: TGTGCCAGCAGTTTATCAGTTCTAGCGGGATTAAGGAATGAGCAGTTCTTC. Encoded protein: CASSLSVLAGLRNEQFF.

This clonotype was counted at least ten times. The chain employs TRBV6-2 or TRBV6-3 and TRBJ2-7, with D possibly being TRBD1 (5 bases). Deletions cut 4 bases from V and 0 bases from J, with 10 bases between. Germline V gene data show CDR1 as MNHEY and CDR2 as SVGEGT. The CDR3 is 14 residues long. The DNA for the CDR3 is TGTGCCAGCAGTTTTCAGGGAAGCTCCTACGAGCAGTACTTC. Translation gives CASSFQGSSYEQYF.

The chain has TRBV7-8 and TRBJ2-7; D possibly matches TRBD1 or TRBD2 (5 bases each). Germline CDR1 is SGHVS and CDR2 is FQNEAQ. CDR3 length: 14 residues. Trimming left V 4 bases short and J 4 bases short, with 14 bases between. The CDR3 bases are TGTGCCAGCAGCTCAGGTTTGAGGGGTTACGAGCAGTACTTC. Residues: CASSSGLRGYEQYF.

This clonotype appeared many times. This CDR3 is CASSLSSLGANVLTF. The DNA for the CDR3 is TGTGCCAGCAGTTTATCGTCCCTGGGGGCCAACGTCCTGACTTTC. The V gene is TRBV12-3 or TRBV12-4, the J gene TRBJ2-6, with D uncertain. The V end was cut by 2 bases, the J end by 4 bases, with 9 bases between. There are 15 residues in the CDR3.

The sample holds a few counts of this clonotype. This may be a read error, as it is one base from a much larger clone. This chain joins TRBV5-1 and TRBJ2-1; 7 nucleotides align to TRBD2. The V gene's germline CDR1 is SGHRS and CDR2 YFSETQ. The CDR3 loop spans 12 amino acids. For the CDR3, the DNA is TGCGCCAGCAGGAGGGACTACAATCAGCAGTTCTTC. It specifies CASRRDYNQQFF.

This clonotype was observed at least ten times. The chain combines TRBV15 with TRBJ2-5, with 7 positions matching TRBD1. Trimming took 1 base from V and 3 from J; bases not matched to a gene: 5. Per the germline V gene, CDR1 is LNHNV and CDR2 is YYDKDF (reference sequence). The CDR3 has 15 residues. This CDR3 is CATSRAGQTKETQYF. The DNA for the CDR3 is TGTGCCACCAGCAGAGCGGGACAGACTAAAGAGACCCAGTACTTC.

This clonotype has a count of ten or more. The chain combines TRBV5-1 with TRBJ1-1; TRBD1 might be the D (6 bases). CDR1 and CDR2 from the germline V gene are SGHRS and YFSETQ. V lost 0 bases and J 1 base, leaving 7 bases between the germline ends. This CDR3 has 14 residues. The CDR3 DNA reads TGCGCCAGCAGCTTGGTCAGGGGGAACACTGAAGCTTTCTTT. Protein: CASSLVRGNTEAFF. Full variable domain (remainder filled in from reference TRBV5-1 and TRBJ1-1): KAGVTQTPRYLIKTRGQQVTLSCSPISGHRSVSWYQQTPGQGLQFLFEYFSETQRNKGNFPGRFSGRQFSNSRSEMNVSTLELGDSALYLCASSLVRGNTEAFFGQGTRLTVV.

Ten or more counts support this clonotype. CDR3 in DNA: TGTGCCAGCAGTTTTTCGCAGGGTGGCACCGGGGAGCTGTTTTTT. This codes for CASSFSQGGTGELFF. The V gene is TRBV12-3 or TRBV12-4, the J gene TRBJ2-2; weak D call: TRBD1 (5 bases). The CDR3 is 15 residues long. Trimming stripped 3 bases from V and 4 bases from J, with 12 bases between.

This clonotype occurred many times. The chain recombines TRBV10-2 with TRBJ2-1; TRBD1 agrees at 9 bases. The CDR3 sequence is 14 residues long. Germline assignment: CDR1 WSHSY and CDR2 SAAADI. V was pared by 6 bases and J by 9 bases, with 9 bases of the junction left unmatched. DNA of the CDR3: TGCGCCAGCAGATCCGGGACAGGGTTAATTGAGCAGTTCTTC. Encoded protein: CASRSGTGLIEQFF.

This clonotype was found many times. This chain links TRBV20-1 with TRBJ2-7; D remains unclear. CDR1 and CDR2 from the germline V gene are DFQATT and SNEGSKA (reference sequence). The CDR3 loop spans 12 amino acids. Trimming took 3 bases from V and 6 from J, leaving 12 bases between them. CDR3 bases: TGCAGTGCTAGCCCAACAATTACCGAGCAGTACTTC. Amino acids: CSASPTITEQYF.

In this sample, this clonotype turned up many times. CDR3 region: CATSRQAGDSGANVLTF. CDR3 DNA sequence: TGTGCCACCAGCAGACAGGCAGGGGATTCTGGGGCCAACGTCCTGACTTTC. The chain is built from TRBV15 and TRBJ2-6, with a possible D match to TRBD1 (6 bases). The CDR3 is 17 amino acids. V lost 2 bases to trimming and J lost 1 base, with 12 bases between them. Germline V CDR1 and CDR2: LNHNV, YYDKDF (reference sequence).

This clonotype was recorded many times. CDR3 region: CASSAGTGTQYF. The DNA for the CDR3 is TGTGCCAGCAGCGCAGGAACAGGTACGCAGTATTTT. This rearrangement joins TRBV21-1 to TRBJ2-3. TRBV21-1 is a pseudogene locus. The CDR3 consists of 12 residues.

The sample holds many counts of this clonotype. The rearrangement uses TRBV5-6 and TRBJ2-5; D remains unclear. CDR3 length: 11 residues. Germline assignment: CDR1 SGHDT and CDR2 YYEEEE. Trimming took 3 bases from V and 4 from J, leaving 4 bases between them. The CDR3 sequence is CASSSTETQYF. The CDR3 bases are TGTGCCAGCAGCTCCACAGAGACCCAGTACTTC. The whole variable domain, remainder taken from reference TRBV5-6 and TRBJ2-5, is DAGVTQSPTHLIKTRGQQVTLRCSPKSGHDTVSWYQQALGQGPQFIFQYYEEEERQRGNFPDRFSGHQFPNYSSELNVNALLLGDSALYLCASSSTETQYFGPGTRLLVL.

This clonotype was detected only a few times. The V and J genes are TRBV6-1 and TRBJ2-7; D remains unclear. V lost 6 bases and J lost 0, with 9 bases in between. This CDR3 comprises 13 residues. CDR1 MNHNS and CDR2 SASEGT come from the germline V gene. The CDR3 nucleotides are TGTGCCAGCAGGTTTTCAAGCTCCTACGAGCAGTACTTC. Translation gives CASRFSSSYEQYF.